This TCR beta chain was recorded in a study of blood T cell repertoires in COVID-19 (dated by TCRdb to about 2020). In terms of the full investigation: The collaborator samples originated in the United States, Italy and Spain and spanned the acute and convalescent phases of COVID-19. The material from the prospective study consisted of cDNA or gDNA derived from T cells, B-cell-depleted T cells, or PBMCs. Deeply sampled blood TCRbeta repertoires from subjects exposed to, actively infected with, or recovered from COVID-19 were included in the dataset. The repertoires were released in a freely available public database meant as a resource for research on the immune response to SARS-CoV-2. The samples were drawn from two sources: the first 160 participants of the ongoing ImmuneRACE study, and 1,200 or so subjects contributed by 6 global collaborators. Sample metadata almost always included a de-identified subject ID, COVID-19 status, age in years and sex. HLA class I and class II types, where available, came from metadata supplied by the sample provider rather than from assay-based typing.

With respect to this clone: Its cognate antigen has yet to be identified. Qualities for individual bases were not recorded, and no much larger clone is one base off.

Whole blood was collected in K2EDTA tubes by collaborating institutions according to the institutions' own protocols. For TCRbeta analysis, collaborators shipped samples in one of three forms: frozen whole blood, isolated PBMCs, or DNA extracted from either of those sample types. TCRbeta CDR3 regions were amplified from genomic DNA using the immunoSEQ Assay, a bias-controlled multiplex PCR. The authors processed their data as follows. The number of nucleated cells in each sample was estimated from the amplification of reference gene primers within the assay. To quantify the absolute abundance of each unique TCRbeta CDR3 rearrangement, sequence reads were collapsed and filtered. For each sample, productive Simpson clonality was calculated by taking the square root of Simpson's diversity index across productive rearrangements. Held by TCRdb, this immuneACCESS table contains in-frame sequences only and omits some clones. Under half of the omission traces to an unresolved V gene where checked; the cause of the rest is unknown. The V and J calls and the clone size are those of that table, but D and trimming were determined from the DNA. The sample data list about 120,000 clones, and approximately 87% of these were observed just once. The top ten clonotypes cover around 2.1% of the sample.

The research as a whole found: The amount of clinical and demographic metadata varied by source and participant and was provided uncurated.

Counted from cysteine to phenylalanine, this CDR3 has 15 amino acids. Only the CDR3 part of the read is kept: 45 bases, read in frame from the first base. V and J lose 3 bases and 0 bases, and a span of 11 bases separates them. As encoded in the germline V gene (reference sequence), CDR1 is LNHDA while CDR2 is SQIVND. The origin of this receptor is a woman aged 45-65 years with acute or convalescent COVID-19. The specimen sequenced was peripheral blood. Rearrangement joined TRBV19 to TRBJ1-1, with the D segment identity uncertain. The DNA sequence is given as TGTGCCAGTAGTATTATATGGGCGATGAACACTGAAGCTTTCTTT. Translation gives CASSIIWAMNTEAFF.